Below, 22 T cell receptor beta chains from the same sample are listed, as sequenced in a study of neurological immune-mediated disorders. MiXCR was run by TCRdb on the 5' RACE reads, yielding one entry per CDR3 protein. This sample yields 87,000 or so distinct CDR3 sequences, of which approximately 3.5% are seen a single time; just under 3% belongs to the top ten. The source material was PBMCs. The receptors shown here come from a woman in her 50s with multiple sclerosis.

As to this clonotype: A read error may explain this, as a much larger clone is one base away. The chain couples TRBV24-1 to TRBJ2-7, with unresolved D. The CDR3 extends over 13 amino acids. The V end was cut by 4 bases, the J end by 4 bases, with 10 bases between. Looked up from germline, CDR1 is KGHDR and CDR2 is SFDVKD. CDR3 sequence reads: CATSDWKVYEQYF. The CDR3 nucleotides read TGTGCCACCAGTGACTGGAAGGTGTACGAGCAGTACTTC.

This clonotype appeared many times. The V call is TRBV5-1, the J call TRBJ1-6; 8 bases align to TRBD1. Looked up from germline, CDR1 is SGHRS and CDR2 is YFSETQ. This CDR3 has 14 amino acids. Trimming at V came to 4 bases and at J to 7 bases, leaving 4 bases not matched to a gene. The CDR3 is CASSEGQANSPLHF. CDR3 nucleotides: TGCGCCAGCAGCGAGGGACAGGCCAATTCACCCCTCCACTTT.

This clonotype was detected ten times or more. The rearrangement uses TRBV5-7 and TRBJ2-1, with D possibly being TRBD1 or TRBD2 (5 bases each). TRBV5-7 is classed as an ORF, of uncertain function. With 4 bases removed from V and 1 base from J, the gap between germline ends came to 15 bases. The CDR3 is 16 residues long. The CDR3 region is CASSPCGTGSYNEQFF. CDR3 DNA: TGTGCCAGCAGCCCCTGTGGGACGGGGTCCTACAATGAGCAGTTCTTC.

This clonotype was found many times. This chain links TRBV29-1 with TRBJ2-1; TRBD1 is a possible D gene (5 bases). This CDR3 spans 14 amino acids. The V and J ends lost 5 bases and 0 bases respectively, with 11 bases between them. CDR1 is SQVTM, CDR2 ANQGSEA, per germline. The CDR3 is CSVNGHLSYNEQFF. Written as DNA, the CDR3 is TGCAGCGTTAACGGACACCTCTCCTACAATGAGCAGTTCTTC.

This clonotype was seen many times. V usage is TRBV4-3 and J usage is TRBJ2-7, with D unclear. This CDR3 has 13 residues. The germline V gene encodes CDR1 LGHNA and CDR2 YSLEER. V lost 0 bases and J lost 4, with 7 bases in between. CDR3 sequence: CASSQDGGYEQYF. The DNA for the CDR3 is TGCGCCAGCAGCCAAGACGGCGGATACGAGCAGTACTTC.

This clonotype was picked up many times. This rearrangement joins TRBV3-1 to TRBJ2-1; 11 bases agree with TRBD2. J was trimmed by 7 bases and V by 1 base; bases with no gene match: 9. This CDR3 spans 17 amino acids. Germline lookup yields CDR1 LGHDT and CDR2 YNNKEL (reference sequence). The CDR3 is CASSQVIAGGVGNEQFF. The CDR3, as DNA: TGTGCCAGCAGCCAAGTTATAGCGGGGGGGGTTGGGAATGAGCAGTTCTTC.

This clonotype was observed many times. The gene calls are TRBV5-1 and TRBJ2-7; perhaps TRBD1 as D (6 bases). Germline V gene data show CDR1 as SGHRS and CDR2 as YFSETQ. Trimming left V 0 bases short and J 2 bases short, with 9 bases between. The CDR3 is made up of 14 amino acids. CDR3 in amino acids: CASSLDRATYEQYF. CDR3 coding DNA: TGCGCCAGCAGCTTGGACAGGGCTACCTACGAGCAGTACTTC.

At least ten counts were recorded for this clonotype. The gene calls are TRBV5-1 and TRBJ2-5; D remains ambiguous. Trimming shortened V by 5 bases and J by 1 base, and 12 bases separated the two germline ends. The germline V gene has CDR1 SGHRS and CDR2 YFSETQ. The length of the CDR3 is 14 residues. The CDR3 DNA is TGCGCCAGCAGTGCGACCGGGTCCCAAGAGACCCAGTACTTC. Its protein product is CASSATGSQETQYF. The full variable domain, in which reference TRBV5-1 and TRBJ2-5 provide the parts outside the CDR3, is KAGVTQTPRYLIKTRGQQVTLSCSPISGHRSVSWYQQTPGQGLQFLFEYFSETQRNKGNFPGRFSGRQFSNSRSEMNVSTLELGDSALYLCASSATGSQETQYFGPGTRLLVL.

This clonotype was picked up many times. This chain links TRBV5-1 with TRBJ2-3, with TRBD2 matching over 11 bases. CDR1 is SGHRS, CDR2 YFSETQ, per germline. Trimming cost V 4 bases and J 5 bases; bases outside gene matches: 9. This CDR3 is 16 amino acids long. CDR3 DNA: TGCGCCAGCAGCCTGGCGACTAGCGGGGTTCAAGATACGCAGTATTTT. Translated: CASSLATSGVQDTQYF.

This clonotype was seen many times. J is TRBJ2-7 and V is TRBV20-1; possibly TRBD1 for D (6 bases). The CDR3 sequence is 14 residues long. The germline V and J ends were trimmed by 4 bases and 3 bases, with 16 bases remaining between them. Looked up from germline, CDR1 is DFQATT and CDR2 is SNEGSKA (reference sequence). The CDR3 DNA reads TGCAGTGCTATTAGGGCAGGGGACCTCTACGAGCAGTACTTC. Protein product: CSAIRAGDLYEQYF.

This clonotype came up many times. This chain links TRBV4-2 with TRBJ1-4; D is uncertain. The germline gives CDR1 LGHNA, CDR2 YNFKEQ. V gave up 4 bases and J gave up 7 bases, with 16 bases separating them. The CDR3 covers 15 residues. The CDR3 nucleotides are TGTGCCAGCAGCCCCGGCACCCAAAGCGGTGAAAAACTGTTTTTT. Amino acids: CASSPGTQSGEKLFF.

This clonotype was observed at least ten times. The rearrangement links TRBV20-1 to TRBJ2-6, with 10 nucleotides matching TRBD1. The CDR3 contains 17 residues. V shed 5 bases, J shed 3 bases, and the junction held 10 bases outside the gene matches. Germline assignment: CDR1 DFQATT and CDR2 SNEGSKA (reference sequence). The CDR3 is CSAFSRQGAGGANVLTF. The CDR3 nucleotides are TGCAGTGCTTTTTCCCGACAGGGGGCAGGTGGGGCCAACGTCCTGACTTTC.

This clonotype was seen at least ten times. The genes are TRBV28 and TRBJ1-1; TRBD1 agrees at 7 bases. This CDR3 has 14 amino acids. Germline assignment: CDR1 MDHEN and CDR2 SYDVKM. With 5 bases clipped from V and 7 bases from J, the junction kept 10 bases outside the gene matches. The CDR3 spells CASSRPTGRFEAFF. The CDR3 DNA is TGTGCCAGCAGTCGCCCGACAGGGCGTTTTGAAGCTTTCTTT.

This clonotype was seen repeatedly, ten times or more. The chain couples TRBV5-6 to TRBJ2-1; a weak D match, TRBD2 (6 bases). This CDR3 region has 13 residues. Germline V lookup: CDR1 SGHDT, CDR2 YYEEEE. V was pared by 4 bases and J by 7 bases, with 12 bases between. In DNA, the CDR3 is TGTGCCAGCAGCCCCCCACGGGGGAATGAGCAGTTCTTC. Its protein is CASSPPRGNEQFF.

There are a few counts of this clonotype. This chain uses TRBV20-1 with TRBJ1-4, with D tentatively TRBD1 (5 bases). CDR1 is DFQATT, CDR2 SNEGSKA, per germline (reference sequence). V was cut by 0 bases and J by 10 bases, with 6 bases left in between. The CDR3 spans 11 residues. CDR3 nucleotide sequence: TGCAGTGCTAGAGATGGGGCAAAACTGTTTTTT. It specifies CSARDGAKLFF.

The chain employs TRBV18 and TRBJ2-7, with 12 bases fitting TRBD1. V shed 2 bases, J shed 7 bases, and the junction held 3 bases outside the gene matches. CDR1 and CDR2 from the germline V gene are KGHSH and LQKENI. The CDR3 has 14 amino acids. The CDR3 DNA is TGTGCCAGCTCACCAGGGACAGGGGGCAGGGAGCAGTACTTC. Translated, it gives CASSPGTGGREQYF.

The CDR3 region is CASSQPGGQAEAFF. As DNA, the CDR3 is TGTGCCAGTAGCCAACCCGGCGGCCAGGCTGAAGCTTTCTTT. This chain uses TRBV19 with TRBJ1-1; D unresolved. V gave up 6 bases and J gave up 6 bases, with 17 bases separating them. The germline CDR1 and CDR2 sequences are LNHDA and SQIVND (reference sequence). This CDR3 comprises 14 residues.

This clonotype was recorded at least ten times. This sequence joins TRBV10-2 and TRBJ1-1; D gene uncertain. The V and J ends lost 6 bases and 1 base respectively, with 15 bases between them. Germline lookup yields CDR1 WSHSY and CDR2 SAAADI. The CDR3 sequence is 15 residues long. CDR3 nucleotides: TGCGCCAGCAGAGCGTTACAGAGAGCGAACACTGAAGCTTTCTTT. It translates to CASRALQRANTEAFF.

This clonotype showed up just once. This chain uses TRBV7-6 with TRBJ1-2, with D perhaps matching TRBD1 (5 bases). This CDR3 comprises 15 residues. Per the germline V gene, CDR1 is SGHVS and CDR2 is FNYEAQ. Between the trimmed V and J ends, which lost 5 bases and 5 bases, there was a span of 18 bases. CDR3 amino acids: CASSRDSGGGYGYTF. As DNA, the CDR3 is TGTGCCAGCAGCAGGGACTCCGGCGGGGGATATGGCTACACCTTC.

The table lists this clonotype with many counts. The chain joins TRBV20-1 to TRBJ1-3; 7 bases align to TRBD1. V was clipped by 6 bases and J by 0 bases; unmatched bases: 5. Germline CDR1 and CDR2: DFQATT and SNEGSKA (reference sequence). There are 14 residues in the CDR3. The CDR3 region has the DNA TGCAGTGCAAGGACAGGTACCTCTGGAAACACCATATATTTT. Encoded protein: CSARTGTSGNTIYF.

This clonotype was recorded many times. The chain uses TRBV20-1 and TRBJ2-7; 7 nucleotides line up with TRBD2. The germline CDR1 and CDR2 sequences are DFQATT and SNEGSKA (reference sequence). J gave up 0 bases and V 3 bases, and 11 bases lay outside the gene matches. The CDR3 loop spans 16 amino acids. The CDR3 spells CSASHLSGAFSYEQYF. The CDR3 nucleotides read TGCAGTGCTAGCCACCTGAGCGGGGCCTTCTCCTACGAGCAGTACTTC.

This clonotype was detected many times. The chain has TRBV4-1 and TRBJ2-4, with D hard to call. Trimming took off 3 bases at V and 3 bases at J, with 12 bases between the two ends. The germline CDR1 and CDR2 sequences are MGHRA and YSYEKL. This CDR3 contains 15 residues. DNA for the CDR3: TGCGCCAGCAGCCAGCCTGGACGGAGCAAAAACATTCAGTACTTC. This gives the protein CASSQPGRSKNIQYF.